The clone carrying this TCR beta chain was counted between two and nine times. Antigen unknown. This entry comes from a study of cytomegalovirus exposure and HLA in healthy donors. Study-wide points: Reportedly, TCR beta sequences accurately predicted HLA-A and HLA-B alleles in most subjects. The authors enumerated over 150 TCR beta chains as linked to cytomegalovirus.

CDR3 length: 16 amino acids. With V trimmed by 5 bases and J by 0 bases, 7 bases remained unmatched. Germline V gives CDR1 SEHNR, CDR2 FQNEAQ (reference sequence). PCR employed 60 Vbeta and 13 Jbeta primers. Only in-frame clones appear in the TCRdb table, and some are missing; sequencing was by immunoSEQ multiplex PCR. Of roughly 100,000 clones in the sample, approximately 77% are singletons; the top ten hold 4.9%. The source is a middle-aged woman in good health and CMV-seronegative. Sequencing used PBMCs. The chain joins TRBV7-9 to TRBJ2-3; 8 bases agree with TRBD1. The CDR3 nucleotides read TGTGCCAGCAGCACCCTCTGGACAGGGAGCACAGATACGCAGTATTTT. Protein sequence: CASSTLWTGSTDTQYF.